This T cell receptor beta chain was captured by sequencing in a study of blood T cell repertoires in COVID-19. V trimming: 6 bases; J trimming: 2 bases; junction bases outside the gene matches: 8. Germline V gene sequence: CDR1 SGHDT, CDR2 YYEEEE. The CDR3 is made up of 14 amino acids. The repertoire was sequenced with immunoSEQ multiplex PCR; TCRdb's copy has only in-frame clones and lacks some. The sample includes more than 200,000 clones, approximately 90% of them seen just once. This receptor was obtained from a woman in her thirties or forties who had recovered from COVID-19. The chain is built from TRBV5-6 and TRBJ2-7; 7 bases match TRBD1. Sequencing input: peripheral blood. This chain's CDR3 is CASTPGQPPYEQYF. CDR3 sequence (DNA): TGTGCCAGCACCCCGGGACAGCCCCCCTACGAGCAGTACTTC.